Each of the 19 T cell receptor beta chains below was sequenced from the same sample in a study of blood T cell repertoires in COVID-19. Sequencing was performed with immunoSEQ multiplex PCR; in TCRdb, only in-frame clones are kept and a portion is missing. Of 200,000 to 250,000 clones listed, 82% are singletons. Sequenced material: PBMCs or T cells enriched from blood (not recorded which). These receptors originate from an older woman who had recovered from COVID-19.

The V and J genes are TRBV6-1 and TRBJ2-3; TRBD1 aligns across 7 bases. This CDR3 spans 14 amino acids. The V gene end was trimmed by 8 bases and the J gene end by 0 bases; junction bases not matched to a gene: 5. Germline CDR1 is MNHNS and CDR2 is SASEGT. The CDR3 loop reads CASRGQPSTDTQYF. The CDR3 region has the DNA TGTGCCAGCCGGGGACAGCCTAGCACAGATACGCAGTATTTT.

This clone has just a few counts. The rearrangement links TRBV29-1 to TRBJ2-2; 9 bases are shared with TRBD1. V gave up 7 bases and J gave up 7 bases; unmatched junction bases: 10. This CDR3 has 14 amino acids. CDR1 and CDR2 from the germline V gene are SQVTM and ANQGSEA. CDR3: CSAMGQGGGGELFF. The CDR3 DNA reads TGCAGCGCCATGGGACAGGGAGGGGGCGGGGAGCTGTTTTTT.

The chain recombines TRBV7-9 with TRBJ1-2; 8 bases agree with TRBD1. J gave up 8 bases and V 4 bases, and 12 bases lay outside the gene matches. The CDR3 is 15 residues long. Germline CDR1 reads SEHNR; CDR2 reads FQNEAQ (reference sequence). DNA for the CDR3: TGTGCCAGCAGCTCATCAGGGACAGGTTTTGACGGCTACACCTTC. The encoded protein is CASSSSGTGFDGYTF.

This chain connects TRBV5-8 to TRBJ1-1; D is perhaps TRBD1 (6 bases). The V gene's germline CDR1 is SGHTS and CDR2 YDEGEE. The V end lost 4 bases, the J end lost 1 base, and 11 bases lay between the germline ends. The CDR3 consists of 14 residues. The CDR3 DNA reads TGTGCCAGCAGCCCTAGGGGGACGAACACTGAAGCTTTCTTT. Translating gives CASSPRGTNTEAFF.

This chain joins TRBV4-1 and TRBJ2-4; D may be TRBD1 (6 bases). The CDR3 runs to 18 residues. Between the trimmed V and J ends, which lost 1 base and 2 bases, there was a span of 18 bases. Germline lookup yields CDR1 MGHRA and CDR2 YSYEKL. The CDR3, as DNA: TGCGCCAGCAGCCAAGGGTTGTTAGGGGGTAGGACCAAAAACATTCAGTACTTC. Its protein is CASSQGLLGGRTKNIQYF.

The chain couples TRBV7-9 to TRBJ2-5; 7 bases agree with TRBD2. Germline V gene sequence: CDR1 SEHNR, CDR2 FQNEAQ (reference sequence). Trimming cost V 1 base and J 1 base; bases outside gene matches: 6. This CDR3 has 16 residues. Here the CDR3 reads CASSLDWRGSQETQYF. The CDR3 DNA sequence: TGTGCCAGCAGCTTAGATTGGCGGGGGAGCCAAGAGACCCAGTACTTC.

This clone was picked up one time. In nucleotides, the CDR3 is TGCAGCGTTGATAGCGAGACAGATACGCAGTATTTT. Translation gives CSVDSETDTQYF. The V and J genes are TRBV29-1 and TRBJ2-3; weak D call: TRBD2 (5 bases). The CDR3 is 12 amino acids. CDR1 is SQVTM and CDR2 is ANQGSEA in the germline V gene. Between the trimmed V and J ends, which lost 3 bases and 3 bases, there was a span of 7 bases.

The J gene is TRBJ1-4, the V gene TRBV5-1; the match to TRBD1 covers 8 bases. The junction had 3 bases not matched to a gene; V was cut back by 0 bases and J by 8 bases. Germline V gene data show CDR1 as SGHRS and CDR2 as YFSETQ. This CDR3 is built from 14 residues. CDR3: CASSLGQGIEKLFF. The DNA for the CDR3 is TGCGCCAGCAGCTTGGGACAGGGGATAGAAAAACTGTTTTTT.

This chain joins TRBV4-1 and TRBJ2-7, with 8 bases matching TRBD2. Germline-derived CDR1 and CDR2 are MGHRA and YSYEKL. J was trimmed by 4 bases and V by 3 bases; bases with no gene match: 2. The CDR3 totals 13 residues. DNA of the CDR3: TGCGCCAGCAGCCAGGGACTAGTTTACGAGCAGTACTTC. Residues: CASSQGLVYEQYF.

This clone was picked up one time. The J gene is TRBJ2-7, the V gene TRBV28; 13 nucleotides agree with TRBD2. In germline, CDR1 is MDHEN, CDR2 SYDVKM. The J segment lost 4 bases and the V segment lost 6 bases, leaving 6 bases of the junction unmatched. The CDR3 is made up of 15 amino acids. The CDR3 loop reads CASSHQTSGRYEQYF. Written as DNA, the CDR3 is TGTGCCAGCAGCCACCAGACTAGCGGGAGGTACGAGCAGTACTTC.

This sequence joins TRBV4-1 and TRBJ2-7, with 10 bases that match TRBD1. Germline CDR1 MGHRA, CDR2 YSYEKL. V dropped 5 bases and J dropped 3; count of bases not matched to a gene: 7. The CDR3 spans 15 residues. The CDR3 is CASSTTGGFFYEQYF. CDR3 coding DNA: TGCGCCAGCAGCACGACAGGGGGCTTTTTCTACGAGCAGTACTTC.

The genes are TRBV25-1 and TRBJ2-7; 7 bases are shared with TRBD2. V lost 4 bases and J lost 3; bases outside the gene matches: 6. Per germline, CDR1 MGHDK and CDR2 SYGVNS. This CDR3 has 14 residues. DNA for the CDR3: TGTGCCAGCAGTGTCGAACTAGCGAGCTACGAGCAGTACTTC. Translated, it gives CASSVELASYEQYF.

This chain joins TRBV4-3 and TRBJ1-2; the match to TRBD1 covers 9 bases. J gave up 1 base and V 0 bases, and 9 bases lay outside the gene matches. The CDR3 has 18 amino acids. The germline gives CDR1 LGHNA, CDR2 YSLEER. CDR3 amino acids: CASSQEIEGTGLNYGYTF. The CDR3 DNA is TGCGCCAGCAGCCAAGAGATTGAGGGGACAGGGCTTAACTATGGCTACACCTTC.

The chain couples TRBV29-1 to TRBJ2-7, with 8 bases aligning to TRBD2. The ends lost 4 bases at V and 4 bases at J; junction bases unmatched: 9. Germline values: CDR1 SQVTM, CDR2 ANQGSEA. The CDR3 extends over 14 amino acids. The CDR3 DNA sequence: TGCAGCGTTGGGTCGGGAGGGGGAACTTACGAGCAGTACTTC. Translating gives CSVGSGGGTYEQYF.

This clone was seen at least ten times. The V gene is TRBV5-4, the J gene TRBJ2-7; 7 bases align to TRBD2. Trimming removed 4 bases from V and 7 bases from J; junction bases left unmatched: 11. CDR3 length: 14 amino acids. Germline V gene data show CDR1 as SGHNT and CDR2 as YYREEE (reference sequence). The CDR3 loop reads CASSKTATRGEQYF. CDR3 in DNA: TGTGCCAGCAGCAAGACAGCGACGCGGGGGGAGCAGTACTTC.

The chain couples TRBV18 to TRBJ2-1, with D perhaps TRBD2 (5 bases). In germline, CDR1 is KGHSH, CDR2 LQKENI. The V and J ends lost 2 bases and 4 bases respectively, with 6 bases between them. This CDR3 has 13 residues. CDR3 protein: CASSPGEYNEQFF. The CDR3 nucleotides read TGTGCCAGCTCACCAGGGGAGTACAATGAGCAGTTCTTC.

V gene TRBV7-9 combines with J gene TRBJ2-3; TRBD2 matches 10 bases. V trimming: 5 bases; J trimming: 2 bases; junction bases outside the gene matches: 7. Germline V CDR1 and CDR2: SEHNR, FQNEAQ (reference sequence). The CDR3 is 16 residues long. The CDR3, as DNA: TGTGCCAGCAGCCTTGGGCTAGCGGGGGACACAGATACGCAGTATTTT. Translated: CASSLGLAGDTDTQYF.

The rearrangement joins TRBV21-1 to TRBJ1-1. TRBV21-1 is a recognized pseudogene. The CDR3 consists of 12 residues. The DNA for the CDR3 is TGTGCCAGCAGCAAAGTTCGCACTGAAGCTTTCTTT. Translating gives CASSKVRTEAFF.

V and J are TRBV18 and TRBJ2-7; 11 positions match TRBD1. This CDR3 is built from 15 residues. Germline V lookup: CDR1 KGHSH, CDR2 LQKENI. The V segment lost 2 bases and the J segment 3 bases; nucleotides outside the gene matches: 3. CDR3 protein: CASSPGTGGFYEQYF. CDR3 nucleotide sequence: TGTGCCAGCTCACCAGGGACAGGGGGTTTCTACGAGCAGTACTTC.